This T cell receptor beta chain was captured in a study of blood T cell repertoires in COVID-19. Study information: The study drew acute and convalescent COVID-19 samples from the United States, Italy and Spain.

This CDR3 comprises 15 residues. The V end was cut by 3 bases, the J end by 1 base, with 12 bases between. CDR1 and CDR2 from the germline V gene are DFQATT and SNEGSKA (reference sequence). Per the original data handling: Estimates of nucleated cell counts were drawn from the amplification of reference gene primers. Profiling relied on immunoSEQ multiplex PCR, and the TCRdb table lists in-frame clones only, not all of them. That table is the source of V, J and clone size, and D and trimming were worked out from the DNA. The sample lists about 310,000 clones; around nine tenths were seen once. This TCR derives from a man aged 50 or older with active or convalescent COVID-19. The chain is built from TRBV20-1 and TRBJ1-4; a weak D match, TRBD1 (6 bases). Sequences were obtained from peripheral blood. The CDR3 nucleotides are TGCAGTGCTAGTTTCAGGGGTGGAACTAATGAAAAACTGTTTTTT. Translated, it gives CSASFRGGTNEKLFF.